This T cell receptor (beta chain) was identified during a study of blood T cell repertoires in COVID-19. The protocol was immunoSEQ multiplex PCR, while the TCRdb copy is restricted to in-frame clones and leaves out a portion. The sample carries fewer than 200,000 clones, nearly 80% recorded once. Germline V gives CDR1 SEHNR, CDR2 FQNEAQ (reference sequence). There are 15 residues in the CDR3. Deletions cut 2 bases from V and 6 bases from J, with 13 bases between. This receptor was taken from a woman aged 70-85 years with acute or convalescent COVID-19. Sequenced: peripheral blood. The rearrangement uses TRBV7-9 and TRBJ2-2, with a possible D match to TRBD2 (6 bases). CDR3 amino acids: CASSLHDGSPGELFF. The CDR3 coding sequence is TGTGCCAGCAGCTTACACGACGGGAGTCCCGGGGAGCTGTTTTTT.